Shown below are 8 T cell receptor beta chains from a single sample sequenced in a study of chemoradiotherapy in HPV16-positive cancers. TCRdb's table, derived via immunoSEQ multiplex PCR, lists solely in-frame clones and lacks some. The sample yields about 11,000 clones, 75% seen once. The specimen was obtained from a patient who underwent chemoradiotherapy. Source of these receptors: a human donor with HPV-associated anogenital cancer.

The table lists this clone with a count of one. The genes are TRBV7-2 and TRBJ2-4; D call uncertain. The V end lost 1 base, the J end lost 0 bases, and 10 bases lay between the germline ends. CDR3 length: 16 amino acids. Germline assignment: CDR1 SGHTA and CDR2 FQGNSA. The CDR3 DNA reads TGTGCCAGCAGCTTAGAGTCAGCCGGAGCCAAAAACATTCAGTACTTC. Its protein is CASSLESAGAKNIQYF.

The rearrangement uses TRBV19 and TRBJ2-1; D is unclear. Trimming took off 5 bases at V and 8 bases at J, with 22 bases between the two ends. The CDR3 has 16 residues. CDR1 and CDR2 (germline): LNHDA, SQIVND (reference sequence). This CDR3 is CASSPSLRWEGHEQFF. In nucleotides, the CDR3 is TGTGCCAGTAGTCCCTCCTTGAGGTGGGAAGGACATGAGCAGTTCTTC.

The chain joins TRBV27 to TRBJ2-1; D could derive from TRBD1 or TRBD2 (5 bases each). Germline values: CDR1 MNHEY, CDR2 SMNVEV (reference sequence). V lost 6 bases to trimming and J lost 4 bases, with 19 bases between them. CDR3 size: 16 residues. The CDR3 nucleotides read TGTGCCAGCAGGCTAACACCGACCTGGGGGTACAATGAGCAGTTCTTC. Amino acids: CASRLTPTWGYNEQFF.

This clone appeared a few times. This CDR3 reads CASSSVYEQYF. CDR3 in DNA: TGTGCCAGCAGTTCAGTCTACGAGCAGTACTTC. V usage is TRBV28 and J usage is TRBJ2-7; D gene ambiguous. CDR3 length: 11 residues. V lost 4 bases and J 3 bases, leaving 4 bases between the germline ends. Germline V gene data show CDR1 as MDHEN and CDR2 as SYDVKM.

This chain uses TRBV28 with TRBJ2-7, with D uncertain. CDR1 and CDR2 from the germline V gene are MDHEN and SYDVKM. This CDR3 contains 16 residues. Trimming left V 7 bases short and J 7 bases short, with 26 bases between. The CDR3 protein is CASTSPPRARFREQYF. CDR3 bases: TGTGCCAGCACCTCTCCCCCCCGAGCCAGATTTAGGGAGCAGTACTTC.

The rearrangement uses TRBV29-1 and TRBJ2-2; the match to TRBD1 covers 9 bases. This CDR3 comprises 15 residues. V dropped 0 bases and J dropped 7; count of bases not matched to a gene: 6. Per the germline V gene, CDR1 is SQVTM and CDR2 is ANQGSEA. The CDR3 loop is CSVEDQTGGIGELFF. The CDR3 nucleotides are TGCAGCGTTGAAGATCAGACAGGGGGAATCGGGGAGCTGTTTTTT.

CDR3 in amino acids: CASSLMYEEQFF. The CDR3 DNA sequence: TGTGCCAGCAGCTTGATGTACGAAGAGCAGTTCTTC. This chain connects TRBV5-8 to TRBJ2-1; D not resolved. Trimming left V 1 base short and J 10 bases short, with 9 bases between. The length of the CDR3 is 12 residues. CDR1 and CDR2 (germline): SGHTS, YDEGEE.

V and J are TRBV10-3 and TRBJ1-5; tentatively, D is TRBD1 (5 bases). Germline V gene sequence: CDR1 ENHRY, CDR2 SYGVKD. V was trimmed by 0 bases and J by 4 bases, leaving 7 bases between them. The CDR3 totals 14 residues. The CDR3 loop reads CAISESGGNQPQHF. The CDR3 DNA is TGTGCCATCAGTGAGTCCGGGGGTAATCAGCCCCAGCATTTT.